This TCR beta chain was identified in a study of blood T cell repertoires in COVID-19. Study details: Spain, Italy and the United States supplied samples that represented acute and convalescent COVID-19. PBMCs, B-cell-depleted T cells, or T cells were the source of the cDNA or gDNA that made up the material.

V was cut by 5 bases and J by 5 bases, with 9 bases left in between. The CDR3 extends over 12 amino acids. Germline CDR1 is WSHSY and CDR2 is SAAADI. The authors' processing: Quantification of nucleated cells was approximated via reference gene primer amplification. Sequenced by immunoSEQ multiplex PCR; TCRdb stores in-frame clones only, minus some. Clone size and the V and J calls come from that table; the DNA yielded D and trimming. Counted here are approximately 70,000 clones, approximately 88% occurring once; the ten biggest clones make up 1% to 1.5%. This receptor was obtained from a woman aged 60-75 years with acute or convalescent COVID-19. This sequence joins TRBV10-2 and TRBJ1-2; no firm D call. The sequencing sample was made of peripheral blood. The CDR3 sequence is CASSPGGYGYTF. CDR3 in DNA: TGCGCCAGCAGTCCCGGCGGATATGGCTACACCTTC.